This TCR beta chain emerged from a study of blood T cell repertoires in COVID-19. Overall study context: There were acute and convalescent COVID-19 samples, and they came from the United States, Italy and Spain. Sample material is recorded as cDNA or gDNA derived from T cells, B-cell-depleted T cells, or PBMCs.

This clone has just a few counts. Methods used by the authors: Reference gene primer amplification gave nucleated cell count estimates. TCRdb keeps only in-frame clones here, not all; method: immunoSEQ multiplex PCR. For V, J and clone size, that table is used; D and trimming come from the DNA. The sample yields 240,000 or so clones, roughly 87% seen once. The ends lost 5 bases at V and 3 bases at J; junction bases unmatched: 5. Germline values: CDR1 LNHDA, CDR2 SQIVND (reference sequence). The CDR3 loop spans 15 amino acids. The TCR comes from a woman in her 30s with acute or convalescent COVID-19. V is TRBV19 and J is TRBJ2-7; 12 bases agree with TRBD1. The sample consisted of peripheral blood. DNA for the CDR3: TGTGCCAGTAGTGGCCGGGACAGGGGGCTCTACGAGCAGTACTTC. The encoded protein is CASSGRDRGLYEQYF.